Shown below are 18 T cell receptor beta chains from a single sample sequenced in a study of cytomegalovirus exposure and HLA in healthy donors. The primer mix had 60 Vbeta and 13 Jbeta primers. Assay: immunoSEQ multiplex PCR; the TCRdb copy retains only in-frame clones and omits some. The table shows about 150,000 clones, with over 55% occurring only once. What was sequenced was PBMCs. The receptor set was obtained from a man aged 40-49 years in good health and CMV-seronegative.

This clone has only a few counts. The V call is TRBV9, the J call TRBJ1-1; D remains ambiguous. The germline CDR1 and CDR2 sequences are SGDLS and YYNGEE. V lost 3 bases to trimming and J lost 1 base, with 10 bases between them. There are 14 residues in the CDR3. The CDR3 DNA reads as TGTGCCAGCAGCGAGCGAGGGTGGAACACTGAAGCTTTCTTT. Protein: CASSERGWNTEAFF. Full variable domain (outside the CDR3, taken from reference TRBV9 and TRBJ1-1): DSGVTQTPKHLITATGQRVTLRCSPRSGDLSVYWYQQSLDQGLQFLIQYYNGEERAKGNILERFSAQQFPDLHSELNLSSLELGDSALYFCASSERGWNTEAFFGQGTRLTVV.

This clone was observed a handful of times. V is TRBV5-1 and J is TRBJ1-6; a weak D match, TRBD1 (5 bases). The CDR3 covers 21 residues. V dropped 4 bases and J dropped 7 bases, with 33 bases sitting between them. Germline CDR1 is SGHRS and CDR2 is YFSETQ. The CDR3 DNA reads as TGCGCCAGCAGCCCGAGTATGGTTGCCCAACCGCAGGGTCCAAAAAATTCACCCCTCCACTTT. Protein product: CASSPSMVAQPQGPKNSPLHF.

The V call is TRBV28, the J call TRBJ2-1, with TRBD2 matching 15 bases. Germline V CDR1 and CDR2: MDHEN, SYDVKM. The CDR3 extends over 16 amino acids. The junction had 8 bases not matched to a gene; V was cut back by 7 bases and J by 7 bases. The CDR3 nucleotides are TGTGCCAGCACCCCACCCGGACTAGCGGGAGGGAATGAGCAGTTCTTC. This encodes CASTPPGLAGGNEQFF.

This clone has just one count. This sequence joins TRBV12-5 and TRBJ2-3, with D perhaps TRBD1 (5 bases). V was clipped by 8 bases and J by 3 bases, with 12 bases between them. Per the germline V gene, CDR1 is LGHNT and CDR2 is FRNRAP. The CDR3 runs to 13 residues. Here the CDR3 reads CASSKPGTDTQYF. DNA for the CDR3: TGTGCTAGTTCAAAACCAGGGACAGATACGCAGTATTTT.

This clone was picked up a small number of times. The V call is TRBV6-4, the J call TRBJ2-3; 10 bases match TRBD1. Germline values: CDR1 MRHNA, CDR2 SNTAGT. CDR3 length equals 14 residues. V was clipped by 2 bases and J by 4 bases; unmatched bases: 0. The CDR3 sequence: CASSDGQGADTQYF. The CDR3 DNA sequence: TGTGCCAGCAGTGACGGACAGGGGGCAGATACGCAGTATTTT.

J is TRBJ2-2 and V is TRBV25-1; perhaps TRBD1 as D (6 bases). Trimming left V 6 bases short and J 5 bases short, with 19 bases between. Germline V gene data show CDR1 as MGHDK and CDR2 as SYGVNS. The CDR3 loop spans 16 amino acids. The CDR3 DNA is TGTGCCAGCAGCGACTCTAGGCAGGGGATTACCGGGGAGCTGTTTTTT. It is translated as CASSDSRQGITGELFF.

The gene calls are TRBV27 and TRBJ2-5; TRBD2 matches 7 bases. The CDR3 has 16 amino acids. Germline-derived CDR1 and CDR2 are MNHEY and SMNVEV (reference sequence). V trimming: 5 bases; J trimming: 0 bases; junction bases outside the gene matches: 9. Here the CDR3 reads CASSLNSGSHQETQYF. The CDR3, as DNA: TGTGCCAGCAGTCTTAATAGCGGGTCACACCAAGAGACCCAGTACTTC.

The J gene is TRBJ2-1, the V gene TRBV9, with D maybe TRBD2 (5 bases). The CDR3 runs to 15 residues. Germline V CDR1 and CDR2: SGDLS, YYNGEE. V lost 1 base to trimming and J lost 9 bases, with 17 bases between them. The CDR3 here is CASSVSGSSGSEQFF. The CDR3 DNA is TGTGCCAGCAGCGTAAGTGGGAGCTCTGGCAGTGAGCAGTTCTTC.

The chain has TRBV9 and TRBJ2-7; D possibly corresponds to TRBD1 (5 bases). Germline values: CDR1 SGDLS, CDR2 YYNGEE. V lost 1 base, J lost 3 bases, and 14 bases lay in between. This CDR3 is 15 amino acids long. CDR3 bases: TGTGCCAGCAGCGTATCTGGGCAGGGCCTCTACGAGCAGTACTTC. Amino acid sequence: CASSVSGQGLYEQYF.

The J gene is TRBJ1-2, the V gene TRBV5-1; D ambiguous. Trimming removed 4 bases from V and 8 bases from J, with 15 bases in between. This CDR3 has 13 residues. Germline V gene sequence: CDR1 SGHRS, CDR2 YFSETQ. Here the CDR3 reads CASSREGVGGYTF. The CDR3 coding sequence is TGCGCCAGCAGCCGAGAGGGCGTGGGCGGCTACACCTTC.

This chain connects TRBV5-1 to TRBJ2-2; maybe TRBD1 (6 bases). The CDR3 consists of 15 residues. Trimming pared 1 base from V and 1 base from J, leaving 8 bases between. Germline V lookup: CDR1 SGHRS, CDR2 YFSETQ. CDR3 loop: CASSLTQGNTGELFF. CDR3 bases: TGCGCCAGCAGCTTGACACAGGGGAACACCGGGGAGCTGTTTTTT.

This chain connects TRBV4-1 to TRBJ2-5, with 7 bases matching TRBD1. The CDR3 loop spans 13 amino acids. With V trimmed by 6 bases and J by 5 bases, 6 bases remained unmatched. Germline assignment: CDR1 MGHRA and CDR2 YSYEKL. CDR3 DNA: TGCGCCAGCAGGTCATACAGGGGCGAGACCCAGTACTTC. This encodes CASRSYRGETQYF.

The chain links TRBV11-2 to TRBJ2-1; D is perhaps TRBD1 (6 bases). The CDR3 length is 16 residues. Germline CDR1 is SGHAT and CDR2 is FQNNGV. Trimming stripped 1 base from V and 0 bases from J, with 10 bases between. CDR3 protein: CASSLAVGGSYNEQFF. DNA of the CDR3: TGTGCCAGCAGCTTAGCAGTAGGGGGCTCCTACAATGAGCAGTTCTTC. Full variable domain (rest looked up from reference TRBV11-2 and TRBJ2-1): EAGVAQSPRYKIIEKRQSVAFWCNPISGHATLYWYQQILGQGPKLLIQFQNNGVVDDSQLPKDRFSAERLKGVDSTLKIQPAKLEDSAVYLCASSLAVGGSYNEQFFGPGTRLTVL.

The V gene is TRBV6-4, the J gene TRBJ2-1; TRBD1 aligns across 11 bases. Per the germline V gene, CDR1 is MRHNA and CDR2 is SNTAGT. The ends lost 6 bases at V and 6 bases at J; junction bases unmatched: 7. The CDR3 spans 15 residues. In nucleotides, the CDR3 is TGTGCCAGCAGCTATAGCGGGACAGGGGGCAATGAGCAGTTCTTC. Encoded protein: CASSYSGTGGNEQFF.

The V call is TRBV27, the J call TRBJ2-7, with 8 bases lining up with TRBD2. This CDR3 is built from 15 residues. Trimming took 1 base from V and 3 from J; bases not matched to a gene: 5. In germline, CDR1 is MNHEY, CDR2 SMNVEV (reference sequence). The CDR3 nucleotides are TGTGCCAGCAGTTTATTTTCCGGGACTAGCTACGAGCAGTACTTC. Translating gives CASSLFSGTSYEQYF.

CDR3 amino acids: CASRGSTLHF. In DNA form, the CDR3 reads TGTGCCAGCAGAGGGAGCACCCTCCACTTT. The chain couples TRBV27 to TRBJ1-6; D is unclear. CDR3 size: 10 residues. V dropped 6 bases and J dropped 14 bases, with 8 bases sitting between them. CDR1 is MNHEY and CDR2 is SMNVEV in the germline V gene (reference sequence).

The gene calls are TRBV5-4 and TRBJ2-3; 10 bases are shared with TRBD2. The CDR3 loop spans 16 amino acids. Germline CDR1 reads SGHNT; CDR2 reads YYREEE (reference sequence). V shed 3 bases and J 3 bases; nucleotides not matched to a gene: 7. The CDR3 here is CASSSPGLAKTDTQYF. The DNA for the CDR3 is TGTGCCAGCAGCTCACCGGGACTAGCGAAAACAGATACGCAGTATTTT.

The chain carries TRBV10-1 and TRBJ2-1, with D uncertain. This CDR3 has 13 amino acids. Germline CDR1 WNHNN, CDR2 SYGVQD (reference sequence). V dropped 4 bases and J dropped 8 bases, with 12 bases sitting between them. The CDR3 DNA sequence: TGCGCCAGCAGTGGGTCCGGTATCGATGAGCAGTTCTTC. Translation: CASSGSGIDEQFF.